This is a list of T cell receptor beta chains from one sample in a study of T cell repertoires in cytomegalovirus infection. MiXCR, run by TCRdb on the reads, gives a single entry per CDR3 protein. The sample includes about 830,000 distinct CDR3 sequences, 32% of them seen just once. Which antigens these TCRs recognize remains unknown. The sequencing used cultured CD8+ T cells from PBMCs, collected from culture after CMV antigen stimulation. The receptors come from a human donor in good health (CMV status not recorded). Some clones in this sample may be carry-over from other donors' samples. CDR3s include the opening cysteine and the closing phenylalanine or tryptophan. Fields, in order: clone size, D gene, V gene, J gene, CDR3 protein, CDR3 DNA. The D gene is left open where the match is weak. Size is omitted from some rows. Given values are once, few, many or a class for expanded clones.

>.|TRBD1|TRBV25-1|TRBJ2-1
CASYKQRQGPNNEQFF
TGTGCCAGCTACAAGCAACGACAGGGGCCAAACAATGAGCAGTTCTTC
>few|.|TRBV6-5|TRBJ2-2
CASSYSRGTPYSNTGELFF
TGTGCCAGCAGTTACTCCCGCGGGACACCTTATTCGAACACCGGGGAGCTGTTTTTT
>.|TRBD1|TRBV2|TRBJ1-1
CASSGGLWDRNTEAFF
TGTGCCAGCAGTGGTGGACTCTGGGACAGGAACACTGAAGCTTTCTTT
>.|.|TRBV7-2|TRBJ2-7
CASSYTSYEQYF
TGTGCCAGCAGCTACACGTCCTACGAGCAGTACTTC
>.|.|TRBV19|TRBJ2-1
CAVRTAYNEQFF
TGTGCCGTCCGGACAGCCTACAATGAGCAGTTCTTC
>.|.|TRBV18|TRBJ1-5
CASSPSFIDPQHF
TGTGCCAGCTCACCGTCTTTTATTGACCCCCAGCATTTT
>.|TRBD1|TRBV19|TRBJ1-5
CASSIPGRGLFDQPQHF
TGTGCCAGTAGTATCCCGGGAAGGGGGCTGTTCGATCAGCCCCAGCATTTT
>few|TRBD1|TRBV7-9|TRBJ1-6
CASSPSGTGDNSPLHF
TGTGCCAGCAGCCCGAGCGGGACAGGCGATAATTCACCCCTCCACTTT
>.|.|TRBV20-1|TRBJ2-1
CRGGGLDNEQFF
TGCAGAGGGGGGGGGCTTGACAATGAGCAGTTCTTC
>few|.|TRBV6-2/TRBV6-3|TRBJ2-3
CASSYLWRTKSTDTQYF
TGTGCCAGCAGTTACCTTTGGAGGACTAAAAGCACAGATACGCAGTATTTT
>many|.|TRBV7-9|TRBJ1-2
CASSSHGYGYTF
TGTGCCAGCAGCTCCCACGGCTATGGCTACACCTTC
>few|.|TRBV4-3|TRBJ2-5
CASSQVSTGAETQYF
TGCGCCAGCAGCCAAGTGAGCACCGGTGCAGAGACCCAGTACTTC
>.|TRBD1|TRBV7-6|TRBJ1-1
CASSFVADRGLTEAFF
TGTGCCAGCAGCTTTGTAGCGGACAGGGGGCTTACTGAAGCTTTCTTT
>few|.|TRBV27|TRBJ2-2
CASGYGTPGELFF
TGTGCCAGCGGCTACGGGACTCCCGGGGAGCTGTTTTTT
>few|.|TRBV27|TRBJ1-1
CASSLSVLNTEAFF
TGTGCCAGCAGTTTATCTGTGTTGAACACTGAAGCTTTCTTT
>few|.|TRBV6-5|TRBJ1-2
CASSYRWGEANYGYTF
TGTGCCAGCAGTTACCGTTGGGGGGAAGCTAACTATGGCTACACCTTC
>few|.|TRBV28|TRBJ2-3
CASTPGSGWGADTQYF
TGTGCCAGCACCCCCGGCAGCGGGTGGGGGGCAGATACGCAGTATTTT
>many|.|TRBV5-5|TRBJ1-1
CASSLTVANTEAFF
TGTGCCAGCAGCTTGACAGTTGCGAACACTGAAGCTTTCTTT
>few|TRBD2|TRBV6-5|TRBJ2-1
CASSATSGGAAEQFF
TGTGCCAGCAGTGCCACTAGCGGGGGGGCCGCTGAGCAGTTCTTC
>many|.|TRBV4-1|TRBJ2-1
CASSQGDYNEQFF
TGCGCCAGCAGCCAAGGGGACTACAATGAGCAGTTCTTC
>.|TRBD2|TRBV10-1|TRBJ2-1
CASSGGEGRPTDEQFF
TGCGCCAGCAGTGGGGGGGAGGGACGGCCGACAGATGAGCAGTTCTTC
>.|.|TRBV7-9|TRBJ1-1
CASSLLDRGSTEAFF
TGTGCCAGCAGCTTACTTGACAGAGGGAGCACTGAAGCTTTCTTT
>.|.|TRBV20-1|TRBJ2-1
CSAPQVGEQFF
TGCAGTGCACCCCAGGTGGGCGAGCAGTTCTTC
>.|.|TRBV19|TRBJ1-5
CASSIQVGQPQHF
TGTGCCAGTAGTATCCAAGTAGGACAGCCCCAGCATTTT
>.|.|TRBV6-6|TRBJ2-1
CASSYLYGDSYNEQFF
TGTGCCAGCAGTTACCTCTATGGGGACTCCTACAATGAGCAGTTCTTC
>.|.|TRBV6-5|TRBJ2-3
CASPGLQETSTDTQYF
TGTGCCAGTCCGGGACTTCAGGAGACGAGCACAGATACGCAGTATTTT
>few|.|TRBV7-8|TRBJ2-3
CASSFDRRLDTQYF
TGTGCCAGCAGCTTCGACAGGAGACTTGATACGCAGTATTTT
>few|.|TRBV20-1|TRBJ1-2
CSAPYEPGGTGGYTF
TGCAGTGCTCCGTATGAGCCAGGAGGGACGGGGGGCTACACCTTC
>few|TRBD1|TRBV7-8|TRBJ1-5
CASSLDRALNQPQHF
TGTGCCAGCAGTTTGGACAGGGCTCTCAATCAGCCCCAGCATTTT
>.|.|TRBV2|TRBJ2-5
CASVSPRETQYF
TGTGCCAGCGTCAGCCCCCGGGAGACCCAGTACTTC
>few|.|TRBV27|TRBJ2-7
CASSLSSGLRYEQYF
TGTGCCAGCAGTTTATCGTCGGGACTCCGCTACGAGCAGTACTTC